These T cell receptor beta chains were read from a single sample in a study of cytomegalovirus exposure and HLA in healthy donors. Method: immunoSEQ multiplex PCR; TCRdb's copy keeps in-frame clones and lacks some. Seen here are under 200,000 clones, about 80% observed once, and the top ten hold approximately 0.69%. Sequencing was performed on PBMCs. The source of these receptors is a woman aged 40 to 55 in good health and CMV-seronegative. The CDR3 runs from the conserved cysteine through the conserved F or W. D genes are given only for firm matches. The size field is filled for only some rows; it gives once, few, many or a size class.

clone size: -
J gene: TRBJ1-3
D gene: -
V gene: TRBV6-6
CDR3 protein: CASSSADRSGNTIYF
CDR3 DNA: TGTGCCAGCAGTTCGGCCGACAGATCCGGAAACACCATATATTTT

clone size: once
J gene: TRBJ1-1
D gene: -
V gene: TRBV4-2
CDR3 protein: CASSPQGNTEAFF
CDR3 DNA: TGTGCCAGCAGCCCACAGGGAAACACTGAAGCTTTCTTT

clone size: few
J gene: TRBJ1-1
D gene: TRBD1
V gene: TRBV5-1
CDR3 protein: CASSWGDRVNTEAFF
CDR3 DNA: TGCGCCAGCAGCTGGGGGGACAGGGTTAACACTGAAGCTTTCTTT

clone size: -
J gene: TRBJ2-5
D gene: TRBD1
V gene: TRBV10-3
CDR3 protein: CAISESGGTGSLTQYF
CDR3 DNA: TGTGCCATCAGTGAGTCTGGCGGGACAGGGAGCTTGACCCAGTACTTC

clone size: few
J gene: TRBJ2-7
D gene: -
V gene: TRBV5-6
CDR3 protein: CASSFRGTGYYEQYF
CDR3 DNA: TGTGCCAGCAGCTTCAGGGGTACCGGATACTACGAGCAGTACTTC

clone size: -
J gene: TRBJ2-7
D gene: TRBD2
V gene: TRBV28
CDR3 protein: CASSVPGLAGGPKQYF
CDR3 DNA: TGTGCCAGCAGTGTACCGGGACTAGCGGGAGGGCCAAAGCAGTACTTC

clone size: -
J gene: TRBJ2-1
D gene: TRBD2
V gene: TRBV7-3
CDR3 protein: CASSASRGRVDEQFF
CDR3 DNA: TGTGCCAGCAGCGCCTCGCGCGGGAGGGTGGATGAGCAGTTCTTC

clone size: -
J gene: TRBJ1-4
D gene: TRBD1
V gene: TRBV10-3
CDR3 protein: CAISEGTGGATNEKLFF
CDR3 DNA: TGTGCCATCAGTGAGGGGACAGGGGGAGCAACTAATGAAAAACTGTTTTTT

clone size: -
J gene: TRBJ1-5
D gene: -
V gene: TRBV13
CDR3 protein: CASSLGGGHQPQHF
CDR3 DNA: TGTGCCAGCAGCTTAGGCGGAGGTCATCAGCCCCAGCATTTT

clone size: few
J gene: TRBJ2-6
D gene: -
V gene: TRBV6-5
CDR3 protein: CASSPRGAGANVLTF
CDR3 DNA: TGTGCCAGCAGTCCCAGGGGGGCTGGGGCCAACGTCCTGACTTTC

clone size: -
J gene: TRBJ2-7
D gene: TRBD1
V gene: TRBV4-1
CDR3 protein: CASSPGTGERYEQYF
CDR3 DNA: TGCGCCAGCAGTCCCGGGACAGGGGAACGCTACGAGCAGTACTTC

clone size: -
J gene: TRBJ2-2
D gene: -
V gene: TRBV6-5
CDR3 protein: CASSWRQNTGELFF
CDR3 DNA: TGTGCCAGCAGTTGGCGACAGAACACCGGGGAGCTGTTTTTT

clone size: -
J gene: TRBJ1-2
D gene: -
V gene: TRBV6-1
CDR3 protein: CASSDWDITGYTF
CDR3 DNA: TGTGCCAGCAGTGATTGGGACATTACAGGCTACACCTTC

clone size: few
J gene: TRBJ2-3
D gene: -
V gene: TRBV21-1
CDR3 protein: CASTGVAVSTDTQYF
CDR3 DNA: TGTGCCAGCACCGGAGTAGCCGTTAGCACAGATACGCAGTATTTT

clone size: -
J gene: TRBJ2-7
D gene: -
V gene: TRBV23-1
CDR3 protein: CASESRVRNYEQYF
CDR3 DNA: TGCGCCAGTGAATCCAGGGTGCGGAACTACGAGCAGTACTTC

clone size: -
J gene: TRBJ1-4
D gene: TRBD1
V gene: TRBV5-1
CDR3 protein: CASSLGDRGDEKLFF
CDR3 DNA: TGCGCCAGCAGCTTGGGGGACAGGGGAGATGAAAAACTGTTTTTT

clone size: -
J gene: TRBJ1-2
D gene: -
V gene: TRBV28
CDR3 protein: CASSLWSAGTNYGYTF
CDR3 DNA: TGTGCCAGCAGTTTATGGTCGGCAGGGACTAACTATGGCTACACCTTC

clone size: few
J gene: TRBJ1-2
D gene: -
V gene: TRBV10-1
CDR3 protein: CASSESGGFGYTF
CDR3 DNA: TGCGCCAGCAGTGAGTCAGGAGGGTTTGGCTACACCTTC

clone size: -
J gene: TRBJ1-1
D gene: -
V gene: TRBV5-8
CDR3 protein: CASSLGGPGEAFF
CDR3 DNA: TGTGCCAGCAGCTTGGGTGGGCCCGGTGAAGCTTTCTTT

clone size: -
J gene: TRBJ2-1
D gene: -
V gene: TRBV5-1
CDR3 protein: CASSWQGNHNEQFF
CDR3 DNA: TGCGCCAGCAGCTGGCAGGGGAATCACAATGAGCAGTTCTTC

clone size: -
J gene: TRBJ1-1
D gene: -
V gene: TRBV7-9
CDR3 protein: CASSSPLITRPEAFF
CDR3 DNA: TGTGCCAGCAGCTCCCCACTGATAACGAGGCCTGAAGCTTTCTTT

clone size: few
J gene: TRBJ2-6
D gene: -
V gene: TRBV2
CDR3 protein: CASSRQFSGANVLTF
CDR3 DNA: TGTGCCAGCAGTAGACAGTTCTCTGGGGCCAACGTCCTGACTTTC

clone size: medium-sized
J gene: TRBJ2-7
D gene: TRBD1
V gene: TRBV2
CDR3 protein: CASRDPGQAYEQYF
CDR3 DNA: TGTGCCAGCAGGGACCCGGGACAGGCTTACGAGCAGTACTTC

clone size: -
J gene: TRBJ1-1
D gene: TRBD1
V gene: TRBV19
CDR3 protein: CASSTGTVRVTEAFF
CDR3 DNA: TGTGCCAGTAGTACCGGGACAGTGAGGGTAACTGAAGCTTTCTTT

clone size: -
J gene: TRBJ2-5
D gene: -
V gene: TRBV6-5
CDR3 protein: CASSSLVQGTETQYF
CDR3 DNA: TGTGCCAGCAGTTCCCTGGTACAGGGTACGGAGACCCAGTACTTC

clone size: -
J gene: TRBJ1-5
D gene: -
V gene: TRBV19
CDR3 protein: CASSMSGNQPQHF
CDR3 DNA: TGTGCCAGTAGTATGTCTGGCAATCAGCCCCAGCATTTT

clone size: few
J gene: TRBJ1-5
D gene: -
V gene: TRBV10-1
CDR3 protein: CASSESGQPQHF
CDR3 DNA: TGCGCCAGCAGCGAGAGCGGTCAGCCCCAGCATTTT